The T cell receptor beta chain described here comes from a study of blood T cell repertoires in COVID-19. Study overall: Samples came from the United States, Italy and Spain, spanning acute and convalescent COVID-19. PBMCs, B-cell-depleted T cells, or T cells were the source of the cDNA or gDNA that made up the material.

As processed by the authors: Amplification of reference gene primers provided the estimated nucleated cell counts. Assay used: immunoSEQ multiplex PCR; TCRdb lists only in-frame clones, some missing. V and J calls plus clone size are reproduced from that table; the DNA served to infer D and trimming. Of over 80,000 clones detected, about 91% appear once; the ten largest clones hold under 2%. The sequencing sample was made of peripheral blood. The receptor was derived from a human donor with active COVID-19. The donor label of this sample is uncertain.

CDR3 coding DNA: TGTGCCAGTAGTATCGGGGGGGTGGCCTATAATTCACCCCTCCACTTT. Translated: CASSIGGVAYNSPLHF. This chain links TRBV19 with TRBJ1-6; D possibly corresponds to TRBD1 (5 bases). The length of the CDR3 is 16 residues. Per germline, CDR1 LNHDA and CDR2 SQIVND (reference sequence). The ends were cut back, 3 bases at V and 2 bases at J, with 11 bases in the middle.